The clone carrying this T cell receptor (beta chain) rates as medium-sized (0.01 to 0.1%). Its antigen is undetermined. The data were obtained in a study of spatial heterogeneity in lung cancer. Findings and limits, study-wide: For expanded intratumoral alpha and beta TCRs, counts tracked tumor mutation counts.

From the 5' RACE reads, TCRdb called clonotypes with MiXCR, one entry per CDR3 protein. The sample shows 5,900 or so distinct CDR3 sequences, 1.3% of them seen only once. The time point is: sample taken at primary tumor resection. The V gene's germline CDR1 is SQVTM and CDR2 ANQGSEA. The CDR3 has 13 amino acids. Losses at the gene ends were 6 bases for V and 0 bases for J; bases not matched to a gene: 0. Sequenced material: lung tumor tissue, taken at surgery. This sequence joins TRBV29-1 and TRBJ2-2, with TRBD1 matching 8 bases. The sequence derives from a male donor with early-stage non-small cell lung cancer. CDR3 in DNA: TGCAGCGTGGGACAGGCGAACACCGGGGAGCTGTTTTTT. Its translation: CSVGQANTGELFF.